This TCR beta chain was sequenced during a study of blood T cells in healthy people across ages. Overall study findings and caveats: With donor CMV status unknown, expanded clonotype changes were possibly confounded. Conclusively comparing naive with antigen-experienced cells was impossible with unsorted PBMCs.

The germline V and J ends were trimmed by 0 bases and 2 bases, with 7 bases remaining between them. Germline V gene data show CDR1 as MNHEY and CDR2 as SVGEGT. The CDR3 consists of 14 residues. Approximately 9 milliliters of peripheral blood were drawn from each donor into EDTA-treated tubes. Total RNA amounts of at least 6 micrograms were extracted per sample. In the case of this clonotype: What it recognizes is unknown.

Primers used in a second PCR of roughly 6 to 12 cycles were a sample-barcoded 5' primer and a J-beta primer mix. TCRdb analysed the 5' RACE reads with MiXCR anew, one entry per CDR3 protein. This sample yields roughly 2 million distinct CDR3 sequences, of which roughly 50% are seen a single time; more than 2% belongs to the top ten. This TCR derives from a woman aged 40 to 55 in good health. The V call is TRBV6-2 or TRBV6-3, the J call TRBJ2-5, with no clear D. The sample consisted of blood. The CDR3 bases are TGTGCCAGCAGTTACTCGATGCCGCAAGAGACCCAGTACTTC. Translating it yields CASSYSMPQETQYF.